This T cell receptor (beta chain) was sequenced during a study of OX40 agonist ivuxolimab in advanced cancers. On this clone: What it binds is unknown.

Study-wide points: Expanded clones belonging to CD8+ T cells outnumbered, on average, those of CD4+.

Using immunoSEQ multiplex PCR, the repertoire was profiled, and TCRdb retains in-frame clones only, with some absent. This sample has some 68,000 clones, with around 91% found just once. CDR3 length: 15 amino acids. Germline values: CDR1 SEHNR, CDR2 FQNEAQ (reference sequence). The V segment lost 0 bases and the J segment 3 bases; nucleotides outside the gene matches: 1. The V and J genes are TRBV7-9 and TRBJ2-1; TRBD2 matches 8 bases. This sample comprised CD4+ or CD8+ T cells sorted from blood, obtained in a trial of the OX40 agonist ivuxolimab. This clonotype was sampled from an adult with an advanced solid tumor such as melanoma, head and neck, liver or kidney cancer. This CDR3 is CASSLARGGYNEQFF. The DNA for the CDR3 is TGTGCCAGCAGCTTAGCTCGGGGGGGCTACAATGAGCAGTTCTTC.